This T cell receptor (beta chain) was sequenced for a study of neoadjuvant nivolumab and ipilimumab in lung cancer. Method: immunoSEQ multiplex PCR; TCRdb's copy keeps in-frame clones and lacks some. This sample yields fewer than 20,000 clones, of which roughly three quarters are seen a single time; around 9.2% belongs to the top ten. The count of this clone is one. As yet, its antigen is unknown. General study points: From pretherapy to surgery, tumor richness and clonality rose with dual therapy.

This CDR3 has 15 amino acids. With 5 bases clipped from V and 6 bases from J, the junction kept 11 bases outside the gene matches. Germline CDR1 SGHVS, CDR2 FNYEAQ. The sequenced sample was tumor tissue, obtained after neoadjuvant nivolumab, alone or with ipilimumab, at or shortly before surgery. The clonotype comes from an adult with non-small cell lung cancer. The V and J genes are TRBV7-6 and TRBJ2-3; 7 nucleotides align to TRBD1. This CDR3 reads CASSPEDRQADTQYF. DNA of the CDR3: TGTGCCAGCAGCCCCGAGGACAGGCAAGCCGATACGCAGTATTTT.